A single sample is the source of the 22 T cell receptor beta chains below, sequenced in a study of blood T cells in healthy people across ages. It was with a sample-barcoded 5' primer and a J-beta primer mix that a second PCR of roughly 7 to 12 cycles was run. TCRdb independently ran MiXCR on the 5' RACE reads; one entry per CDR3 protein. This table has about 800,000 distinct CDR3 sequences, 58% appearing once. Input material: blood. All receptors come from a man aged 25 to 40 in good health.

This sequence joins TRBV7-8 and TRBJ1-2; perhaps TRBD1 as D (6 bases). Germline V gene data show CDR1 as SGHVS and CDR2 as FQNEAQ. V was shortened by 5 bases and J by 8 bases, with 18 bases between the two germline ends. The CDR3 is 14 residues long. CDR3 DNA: TGTGCCAGCAGCAAGTCCCGGGACATGGGGGGCTACACCTTC. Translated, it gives CASSKSRDMGGYTF.

The CDR3 nucleotides read TGTGCCAGCTCACCACCGTCGGGGTCTAAAATCACCCAGTACTTC. Residues: CASSPPSGSKITQYF. This sequence joins TRBV18 and TRBJ2-5, with D possibly TRBD2 on 5 matching bases. The CDR3 consists of 15 residues. The germline gives CDR1 KGHSH, CDR2 LQKENI. With 0 bases removed from V and 8 bases from J, the gap between germline ends came to 16 bases.

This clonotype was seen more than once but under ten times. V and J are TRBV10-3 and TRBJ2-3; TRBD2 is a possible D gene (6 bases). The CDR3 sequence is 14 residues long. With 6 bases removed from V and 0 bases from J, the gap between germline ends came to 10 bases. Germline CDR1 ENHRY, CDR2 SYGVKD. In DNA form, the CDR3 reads TGTGCCATCAGCCCTAGCGCTAGCACAGATACGCAGTATTTT. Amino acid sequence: CAISPSASTDTQYF.

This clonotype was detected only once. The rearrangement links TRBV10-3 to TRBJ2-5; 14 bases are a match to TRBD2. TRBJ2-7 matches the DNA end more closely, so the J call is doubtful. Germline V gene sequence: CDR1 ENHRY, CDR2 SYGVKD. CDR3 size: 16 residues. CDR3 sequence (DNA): TGTGCCATCAGTGTGGGGGGACTAGCGGGGGACTACGAGCAGTACTTC. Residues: CAISVGGLAGDYEQYF.

The CDR3 nucleotides are TGTGCCAGCAGTGTAGGCGTAGACAACAATGAGCAGTTCTTC. As protein: CASSVGVDNNEQFF. V is TRBV6-4 and J is TRBJ2-1; no clear D gene. Germline loops: CDR1 MRHNA, CDR2 SNTAGT. With 4 bases removed from V and 5 bases from J, the gap between germline ends came to 12 bases. CDR3 size: 14 residues.

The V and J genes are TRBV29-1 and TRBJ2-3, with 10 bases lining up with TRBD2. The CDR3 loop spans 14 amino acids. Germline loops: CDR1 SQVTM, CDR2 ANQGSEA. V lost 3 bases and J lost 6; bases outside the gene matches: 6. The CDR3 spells CSVEPSGSFDTQYF. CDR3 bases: TGCAGCGTTGAGCCTAGCGGGAGCTTTGATACGCAGTATTTT.

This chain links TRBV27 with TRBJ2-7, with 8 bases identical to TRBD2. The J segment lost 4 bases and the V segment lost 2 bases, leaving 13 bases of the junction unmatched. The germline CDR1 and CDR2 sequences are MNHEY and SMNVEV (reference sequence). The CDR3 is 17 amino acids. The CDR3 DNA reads TGTGCCAGCAGTTTACAGAGGGGCGGGGGGTCGATATACGAGCAGTACTTC. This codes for CASSLQRGGGSIYEQYF.

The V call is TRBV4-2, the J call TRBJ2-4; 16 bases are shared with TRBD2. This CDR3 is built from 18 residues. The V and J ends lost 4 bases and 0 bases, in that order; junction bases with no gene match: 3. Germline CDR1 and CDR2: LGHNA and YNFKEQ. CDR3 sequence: CASSPGLAGGLAKNIQYF. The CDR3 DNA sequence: TGTGCCAGCAGCCCGGGACTAGCGGGGGGGCTAGCCAAAAACATTCAGTACTTC.

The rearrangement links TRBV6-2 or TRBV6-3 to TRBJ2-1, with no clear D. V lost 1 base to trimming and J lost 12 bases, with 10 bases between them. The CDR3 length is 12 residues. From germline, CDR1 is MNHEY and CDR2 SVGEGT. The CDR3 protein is CASSYWTIGQFF. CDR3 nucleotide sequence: TGTGCCAGCAGTTACTGGACGATCGGGCAGTTCTTC.

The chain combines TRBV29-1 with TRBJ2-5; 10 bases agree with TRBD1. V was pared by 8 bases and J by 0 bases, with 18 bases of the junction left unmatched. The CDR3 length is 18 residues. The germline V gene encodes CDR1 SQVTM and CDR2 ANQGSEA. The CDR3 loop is CSIYRDRGIIWDQETQYF. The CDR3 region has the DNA TGCAGCATCTACCGGGACAGGGGTATTATCTGGGACCAAGAGACCCAGTACTTC.

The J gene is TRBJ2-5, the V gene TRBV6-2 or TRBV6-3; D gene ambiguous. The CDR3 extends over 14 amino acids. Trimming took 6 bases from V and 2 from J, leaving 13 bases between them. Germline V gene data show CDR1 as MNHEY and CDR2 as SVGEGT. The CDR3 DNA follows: TGTGCCAGCAGCGCCTTCACTAAGCAAGAGACCCAGTACTTC. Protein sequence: CASSAFTKQETQYF.

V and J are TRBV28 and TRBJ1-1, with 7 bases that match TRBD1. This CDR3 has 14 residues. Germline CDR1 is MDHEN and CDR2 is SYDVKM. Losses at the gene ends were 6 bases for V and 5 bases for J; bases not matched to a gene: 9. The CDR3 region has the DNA TGTGCCAGCAGCTTGAACAGGGGAGAAACTGAAGCTTTCTTT. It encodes CASSLNRGETEAFF.

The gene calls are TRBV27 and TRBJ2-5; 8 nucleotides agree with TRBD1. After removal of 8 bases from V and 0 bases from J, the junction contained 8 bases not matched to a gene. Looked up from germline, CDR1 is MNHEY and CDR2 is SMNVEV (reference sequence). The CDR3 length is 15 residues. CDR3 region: CASRRQGTYQETQYF. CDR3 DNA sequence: TGTGCCAGCCGAAGACAGGGGACGTACCAAGAGACCCAGTACTTC.

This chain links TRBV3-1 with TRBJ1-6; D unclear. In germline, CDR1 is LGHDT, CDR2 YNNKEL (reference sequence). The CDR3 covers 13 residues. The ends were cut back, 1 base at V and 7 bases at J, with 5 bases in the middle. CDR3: CASSQGTNSPLHF. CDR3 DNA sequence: TGTGCCAGCAGCCAAGGGACGAATTCACCCCTCCACTTT.

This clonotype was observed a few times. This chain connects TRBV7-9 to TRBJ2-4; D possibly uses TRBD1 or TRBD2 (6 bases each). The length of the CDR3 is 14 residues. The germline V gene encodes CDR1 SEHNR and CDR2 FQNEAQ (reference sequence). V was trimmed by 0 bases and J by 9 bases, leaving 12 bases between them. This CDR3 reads CASSLAHPGAIQYF. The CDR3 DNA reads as TGTGCCAGCAGCTTAGCCCACCCGGGGGCCATTCAGTACTTC.

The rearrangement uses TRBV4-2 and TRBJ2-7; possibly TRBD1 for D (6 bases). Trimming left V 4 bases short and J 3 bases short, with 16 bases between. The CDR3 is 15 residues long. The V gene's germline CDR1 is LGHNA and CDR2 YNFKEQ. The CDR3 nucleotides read TGTGCCAGCAGCCCATACAGGGAAAAATACTACGAGCAGTACTTC. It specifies CASSPYREKYYEQYF.

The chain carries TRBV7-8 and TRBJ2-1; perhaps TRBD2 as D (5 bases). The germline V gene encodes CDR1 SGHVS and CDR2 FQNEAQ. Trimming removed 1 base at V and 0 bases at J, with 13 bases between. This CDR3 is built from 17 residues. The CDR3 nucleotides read TGTGCCAGCAGCTTAGGGTTCAGCGGAAGCTCCTACAATGAGCAGTTCTTC. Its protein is CASSLGFSGSSYNEQFF.

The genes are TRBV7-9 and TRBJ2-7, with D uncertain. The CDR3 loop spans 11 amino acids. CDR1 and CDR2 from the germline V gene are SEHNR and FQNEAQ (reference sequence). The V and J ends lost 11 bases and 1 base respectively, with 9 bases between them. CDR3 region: CAAGDSYEQYF. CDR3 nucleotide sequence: TGTGCCGCAGGAGATTCCTACGAGCAGTACTTC. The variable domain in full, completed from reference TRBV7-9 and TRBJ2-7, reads DTGVSQNPRHKITKRGQNVTFRCDPISEHNRLYWYRQTLGQGPEFLTYFQNEAQLEKSRLLSDRFSAERPKGSFSTLEIQRTEQGDSAMYLCAAGDSYEQYFGPGTRLTVT.

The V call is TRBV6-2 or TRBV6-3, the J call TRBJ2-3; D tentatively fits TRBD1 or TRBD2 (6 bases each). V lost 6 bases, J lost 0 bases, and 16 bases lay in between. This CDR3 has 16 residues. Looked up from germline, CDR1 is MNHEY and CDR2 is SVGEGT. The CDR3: CASRPLGAGSTDTQYF. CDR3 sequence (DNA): TGTGCCAGCAGGCCTTTGGGGGCGGGAAGCACAGATACGCAGTATTTT.

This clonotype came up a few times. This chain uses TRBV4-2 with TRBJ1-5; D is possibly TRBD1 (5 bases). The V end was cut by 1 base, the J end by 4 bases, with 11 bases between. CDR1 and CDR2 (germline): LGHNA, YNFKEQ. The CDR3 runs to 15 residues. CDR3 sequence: CASSQGVGENQPQHF. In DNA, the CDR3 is TGTGCCAGCAGCCAAGGGGTGGGGGAAAATCAGCCCCAGCATTTT.

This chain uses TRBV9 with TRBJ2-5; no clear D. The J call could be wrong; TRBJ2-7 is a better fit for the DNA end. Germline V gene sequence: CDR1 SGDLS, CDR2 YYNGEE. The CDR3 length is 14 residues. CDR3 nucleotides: TGTGCCAGCAGCCCAACGGTTATAACCCACGAGCAGTACTTC. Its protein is CASSPTVITHEQYF.

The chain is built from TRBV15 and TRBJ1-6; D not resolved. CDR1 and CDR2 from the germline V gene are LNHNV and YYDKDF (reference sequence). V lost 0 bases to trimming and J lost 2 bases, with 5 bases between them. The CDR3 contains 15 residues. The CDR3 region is CATSRDSPYNSPLHF. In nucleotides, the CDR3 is TGTGCCACCAGCAGAGACAGTCCCTATAATTCACCCCTCCACTTT.